The following is a T cell receptor beta chain sequence with its context. Its antigen is currently unknown. A single record per CDR3 protein comes from TCRdb applying MiXCR to the reads. Counted here are roughly 150,000 distinct CDR3 sequences, over 30% occurring once; the ten biggest clones make up roughly half. Trimming stripped 2 bases from V and 7 bases from J, with 12 bases between. The CDR3 spans 13 residues. The data originate from a study of T cell repertoires in cytomegalovirus infection. Study as a whole: CMV epitopes used comprised recently identified HLA-C-restricted ones and well-studied HLA-B-restricted ones. Public TCR beta signatures were indicative of both CMV infection and a matching HLA type. Whole-study results and caveats: HLA-C-restricted, CMV-specific TCR beta clonotypes were dominant ex vivo.

The sample consisted of CD8+ T cells from cultured PBMCs, taken from culture after CMV antigen stimulation. J is TRBJ2-7 and V is TRBV12-3 or TRBV12-4; D unresolved. The sequence came from a human donor in good health (CMV status not recorded). Some clones in this sample may be carry-over from other donors' samples. In DNA form, the CDR3 reads TGTGCCAGCAGTTTAAAGCCCTCTCGGGAGCAGTACTTC. This gives the protein CASSLKPSREQYF.